The 20 T cell receptor beta chains below all came from one sample that was sequenced in a study of PD-1 blockade in classical Hodgkin lymphoma. No patient escaped relapse after autologous stem cell transplantation, and brentuximab vedotin exposure varied. Only in-frame clones appear in the TCRdb table, and some are missing; sequencing was by immunoSEQ multiplex PCR. The repertoire includes almost 85,000 clones, around 90% of them detected once, and less than 25% sits in the top ten. The sequenced sample was peripheral blood mononuclear cells (PBMCs), obtained at baseline. Receptor source: a human donor with classical Hodgkin lymphoma.

J is TRBJ2-1 and V is TRBV5-1; 9 nucleotides agree with TRBD1. This CDR3 contains 17 residues. Germline trimming cut 5 bases from V and 1 base from J; bases unmatched to any gene: 10. Germline CDR1 is SGHRS and CDR2 is YFSETQ. The DNA of the CDR3 is TGCGCCAGCAGGATCGAAACCGGGACAGGGTCCTACAATGAGCAGTTCTTC. Protein sequence: CASRIETGTGSYNEQFF.

The chain joins TRBV7-8 to TRBJ2-7, with TRBD2 matching over 7 bases. This CDR3 comprises 15 residues. Germline V gene data show CDR1 as SGHVS and CDR2 as FQNEAQ. V was pared by 6 bases and J by 3 bases, with 11 bases of the junction left unmatched. As DNA, the CDR3 is TGTGCCAGCAGTAAGGGCGGGAGACTCGACTACGAGCAGTACTTC. Its translation is CASSKGGRLDYEQYF.

V is TRBV4-1 and J is TRBJ1-2; D gene ambiguous. Trimming took 0 bases from V and 0 from J, leaving 5 bases between them. In germline, CDR1 is MGHRA, CDR2 YSYEKL. The CDR3 length is 14 residues. In nucleotides, the CDR3 is TGCGCCAGCAGCCAAGACCGCGCTAACTATGGCTACACCTTC. This translates into CASSQDRANYGYTF.

The J gene is TRBJ2-7, the V gene TRBV11-2, with 13 bases that match TRBD2. Losses at the gene ends were 5 bases for V and 5 bases for J; bases not matched to a gene: 9. Germline-derived CDR1 and CDR2 are SGHAT and FQNNGV. CDR3 size: 16 residues. CDR3 DNA: TGTGCCAGCAGCCGCGGACTAGCGGGAGATTACCACGAGCAGTACTTC. It yields the protein CASSRGLAGDYHEQYF. The whole variable domain, remainder taken from reference TRBV11-2 and TRBJ2-7, is EAGVAQSPRYKIIEKRQSVAFWCNPISGHATLYWYQQILGQGPKLLIQFQNNGVVDDSQLPKDRFSAERLKGVDSTLKIQPAKLEDSAVYLCASSRGLAGDYHEQYFGPGTRLTVT.

This sequence joins TRBV27 and TRBJ1-1, with D unresolved. Germline CDR1 is MNHEY and CDR2 is SMNVEV (reference sequence). Trimming left V 3 bases short and J 7 bases short, with 12 bases between. This CDR3 contains 13 residues. The CDR3 nucleotides read TGTGCCAGCAGTTTTCATCGGGCTTATGAAGCTTTCTTT. It codes for CASSFHRAYEAFF.

J is TRBJ2-7 and V is TRBV5-4; D is unclear. Trimming left V 1 base short and J 1 base short, with 12 bases between. The CDR3 sequence is 15 residues long. The germline gives CDR1 SGHNT, CDR2 YYREEE (reference sequence). The CDR3 sequence is CASSLNLMGSYEQYF. The CDR3 nucleotides read TGTGCCAGCAGCTTGAATCTGATGGGTTCCTACGAGCAGTACTTC.

V and J are TRBV4-1 and TRBJ2-1; 8 bases agree with TRBD2. Germline CDR1 and CDR2: MGHRA and YSYEKL. CDR3 length: 15 residues. V lost 4 bases, J lost 6 bases, and 8 bases stayed unmatched. The CDR3 sequence: CASSPTSGVGNEQFF. CDR3 sequence (DNA): TGCGCCAGCAGCCCAACTAGCGGAGTAGGCAATGAGCAGTTCTTC.

In its sample, this clone was seen a few times. The chain recombines TRBV29-1 with TRBJ2-1; D remains unclear. V was trimmed by 3 bases and J by 13 bases, leaving 13 bases between them. CDR3 length equals 11 residues. The germline CDR1 and CDR2 sequences are SQVTM and ANQGSEA. CDR3 in amino acids: CSVDPAKTQFF. CDR3 nucleotides: TGCAGCGTTGATCCCGCCAAGACCCAGTTCTTC.

V gene TRBV30 combines with J gene TRBJ2-1; the D is unclear. There are 14 residues in the CDR3. The V gene's germline CDR1 is GTSNPN and CDR2 SVGIG (reference sequence). V was pared by 5 bases and J by 0 bases, with 11 bases between. In DNA, the CDR3 is TGTGCCTGGGAAATCCGCAGCTCCTACAATGAGCAGTTCTTC. Protein sequence: CAWEIRSSYNEQFF.

The chain recombines TRBV7-2 with TRBJ2-1; TRBD1 matches 7 bases. This CDR3 is 14 amino acids long. Per the germline V gene, CDR1 is SGHTA and CDR2 is FQGNSA. J lost 6 bases, V lost 5 bases, and 7 bases had no gene match. CDR3 DNA sequence: TGTGCCAGCAGCCGGGACAGTTGGAGCAATGAGCAGTTCTTC. Its protein is CASSRDSWSNEQFF.

This chain connects TRBV5-4 to TRBJ1-1; D remains ambiguous. Trimming shortened V by 1 base and J by 10 bases, and 14 bases separated the two germline ends. The CDR3 consists of 13 residues. Germline V gene lookup returns CDR1 SGHNT and CDR2 YYREEE (reference sequence). The CDR3 bases are TGTGCCAGCAGCTTGCCCCCGGGGAGTCTAGCTTTCTTT. Encoded protein: CASSLPPGSLAFF.

Regarding this clone: Other DNA sequences in the same sample also yield this CDR3. In DNA form, the CDR3 reads TGTGCCAGCAGGTGGGGGGCCACTGAAGCTTTCTTT. Protein: CASRWGATEAFF. The gene calls are TRBV2 and TRBJ1-1, with D perhaps matching TRBD1 (6 bases). Trimming took off 6 bases at V and 4 bases at J, with 9 bases between the two ends. This CDR3 spans 12 amino acids. The germline gives CDR1 SNHLY, CDR2 FYNNEI. Full variable domain (remainder filled in from reference TRBV2 and TRBJ1-1): EPEVTQTPSHQVTQMGQEVILRCVPISNHLYFYWYRQILGQKVEFLVSFYNNEISEKSEIFDDQFSVERPDGSNFTLKIRSTKLEDSAMYFCASRWGATEAFFGQGTRLTVV.

The chain links TRBV7-8 to TRBJ1-4; D remains ambiguous. Trimming removed 1 base at V and 0 bases at J, with 9 bases between. CDR1 is SGHVS, CDR2 FQNEAQ, per germline. This CDR3 spans 16 amino acids. The CDR3 loop is CASSLGTAATNEKLFF. The CDR3 DNA is TGTGCCAGCAGCTTAGGGACGGCCGCAACTAATGAAAAACTGTTTTTT.

This chain connects TRBV7-9 to TRBJ1-2; a weak D match, TRBD1 (5 bases). Trimming cost V 6 bases and J 2 bases, with 10 bases left between them. Looked up from germline, CDR1 is SEHNR and CDR2 is FQNEAQ (reference sequence). The CDR3 is 13 amino acids. The CDR3 DNA follows: TGTGCCAGCAGTCAAGACAGAAACTATGGCTACACCTTC. It is translated as CASSQDRNYGYTF.

The sample holds a few counts of this clone. The chain uses TRBV19 and TRBJ2-2; 9 positions agree with TRBD1. CDR3 length: 15 residues. Per germline, CDR1 LNHDA and CDR2 SQIVND (reference sequence). J gave up 1 base and V 7 bases, and 4 bases lay outside the gene matches. The chain's CDR3 is CASIPDRGNTGELFF. CDR3 DNA: TGTGCCAGTATCCCGGACAGGGGGAACACCGGGGAGCTGTTTTTT.

The rearrangement uses TRBV30 and TRBJ2-1; 8 nucleotides line up with TRBD1. This CDR3 spans 12 amino acids. Looked up from germline, CDR1 is GTSNPN and CDR2 is SVGIG (reference sequence). V gave up 4 bases and J gave up 12 bases; unmatched junction bases: 8. CDR3 coding DNA: TGTGCCTGGATATCAGGGGGCCCTTGGCAGTTCTTC. This translates into CAWISGGPWQFF.

The chain recombines TRBV6-1 with TRBJ1-2; 7 bases line up with TRBD1. The CDR3 is 18 amino acids. CDR1 and CDR2 from the germline V gene are MNHNS and SASEGT. The V segment lost 0 bases and the J segment 1 base; nucleotides outside the gene matches: 11. CDR3 sequence (DNA): TGTGCCAGCAGTGAAGCGAGGCAGGGGGTAACCCATAACTATGGCTACACCTTC. Residues: CASSEARQGVTHNYGYTF.

The chain joins TRBV2 to TRBJ2-7; 7 bases fit TRBD2. Germline CDR1 SNHLY, CDR2 FYNNEI. V shed 6 bases and J 1 base; nucleotides not matched to a gene: 6. This CDR3 is built from 14 residues. This CDR3 reads CASRTRGVSYEQYF. The CDR3 region has the DNA TGTGCCAGCAGGACCCGGGGGGTGTCCTACGAGCAGTACTTC.

The rearrangement links TRBV4-3 to TRBJ2-1; D unresolved. This CDR3 comprises 12 residues. V was shortened by 1 base and J by 9 bases, with 7 bases between the two germline ends. Looked up from germline, CDR1 is LGHNA and CDR2 is YSLEER. The CDR3 is CASSQAGSEQFF. The DNA for the CDR3 is TGCGCCAGCAGCCAAGCTGGAAGTGAGCAGTTCTTC.

The rearrangement uses TRBV6-1 and TRBJ1-1; no definite D call. V was shortened by 2 bases and J by 0 bases, with 16 bases between the two germline ends. The CDR3 has 17 amino acids. The germline V gene encodes CDR1 MNHNS and CDR2 SASEGT. CDR3 nucleotides: TGTGCCAGCAGTGAATATCCCACGGTGATCATGAACACTGAAGCTTTCTTT. It is translated as CASSEYPTVIMNTEAFF.